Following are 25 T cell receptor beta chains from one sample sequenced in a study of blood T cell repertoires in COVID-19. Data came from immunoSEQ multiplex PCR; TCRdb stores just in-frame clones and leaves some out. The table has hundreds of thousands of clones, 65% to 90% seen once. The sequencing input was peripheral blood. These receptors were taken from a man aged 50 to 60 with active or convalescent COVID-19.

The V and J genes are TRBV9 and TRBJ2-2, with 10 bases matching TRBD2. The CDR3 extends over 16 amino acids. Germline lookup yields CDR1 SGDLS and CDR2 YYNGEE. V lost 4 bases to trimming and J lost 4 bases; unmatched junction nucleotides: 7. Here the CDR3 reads CASSSPVAGGTGELFF. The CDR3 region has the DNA TGTGCCAGCAGCTCCCCGGTAGCGGGAGGCACCGGGGAGCTGTTTTTT.

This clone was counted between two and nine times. The CDR3 nucleotides read TGCGCCAGCAGCCAAGCCCTCGGACTAGCGGGAACCGAGCAGTACTTC. Amino acid sequence: CASSQALGLAGTEQYF. The chain joins TRBV4-1 to TRBJ2-7; 12 bases match TRBD2. The CDR3 is made up of 16 amino acids. The V gene's germline CDR1 is MGHRA and CDR2 YSYEKL. Trimming at V came to 1 base and at J to 6 bases, leaving 7 bases not matched to a gene.

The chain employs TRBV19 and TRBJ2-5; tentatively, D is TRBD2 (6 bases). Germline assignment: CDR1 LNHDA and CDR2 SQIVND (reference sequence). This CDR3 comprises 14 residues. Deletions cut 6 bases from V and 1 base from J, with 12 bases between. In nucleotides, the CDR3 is TGTGCCAGTAGCCCCGGAGGGACCCAAGAGACCCAGTACTTC. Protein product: CASSPGGTQETQYF.

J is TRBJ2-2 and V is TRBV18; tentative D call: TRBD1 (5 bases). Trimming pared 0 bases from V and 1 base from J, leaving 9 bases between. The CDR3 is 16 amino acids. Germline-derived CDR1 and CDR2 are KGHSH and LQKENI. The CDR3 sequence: CASSPPGTGNTGELFF. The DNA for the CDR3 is TGTGCCAGCTCACCACCTGGAACAGGGAACACCGGGGAGCTGTTTTTT.

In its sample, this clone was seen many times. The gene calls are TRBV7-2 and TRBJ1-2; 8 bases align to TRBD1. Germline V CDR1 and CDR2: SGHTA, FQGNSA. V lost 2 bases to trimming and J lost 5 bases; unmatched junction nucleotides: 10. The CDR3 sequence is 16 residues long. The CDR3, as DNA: TGTGCCAGCAGCTTAAGAATCCCGACAGGGGTATATGGCTACACCTTC. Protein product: CASSLRIPTGVYGYTF.

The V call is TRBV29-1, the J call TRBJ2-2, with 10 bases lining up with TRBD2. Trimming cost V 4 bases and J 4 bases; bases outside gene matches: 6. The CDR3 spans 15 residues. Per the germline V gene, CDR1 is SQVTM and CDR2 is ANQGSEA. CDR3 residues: CSVVLLAGVTGELFF. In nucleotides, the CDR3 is TGCAGCGTTGTCCTCCTAGCGGGAGTCACCGGGGAGCTGTTTTTT.

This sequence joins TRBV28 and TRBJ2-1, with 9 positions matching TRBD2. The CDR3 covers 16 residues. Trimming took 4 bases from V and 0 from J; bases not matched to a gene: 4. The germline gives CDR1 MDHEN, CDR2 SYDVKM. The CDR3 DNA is TGTGCCAGCAGTTGGACTAGCGCAACCTCCTACAATGAGCAGTTCTTC. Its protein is CASSWTSATSYNEQFF.

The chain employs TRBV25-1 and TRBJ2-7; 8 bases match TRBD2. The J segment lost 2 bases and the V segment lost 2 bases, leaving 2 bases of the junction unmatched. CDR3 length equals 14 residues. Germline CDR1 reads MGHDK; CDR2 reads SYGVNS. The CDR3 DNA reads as TGTGCCAGCAGTGAACGGGAGGGCCCCTACGAGCAGTACTTC. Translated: CASSEREGPYEQYF.

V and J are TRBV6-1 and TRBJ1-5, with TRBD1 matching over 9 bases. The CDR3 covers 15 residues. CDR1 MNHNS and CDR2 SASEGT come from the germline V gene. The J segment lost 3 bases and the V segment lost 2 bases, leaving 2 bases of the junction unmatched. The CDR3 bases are TGTGCCAGCAGTGAAACAGGGGGCCTCAATCAGCCCCAGCATTTT. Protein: CASSETGGLNQPQHF.

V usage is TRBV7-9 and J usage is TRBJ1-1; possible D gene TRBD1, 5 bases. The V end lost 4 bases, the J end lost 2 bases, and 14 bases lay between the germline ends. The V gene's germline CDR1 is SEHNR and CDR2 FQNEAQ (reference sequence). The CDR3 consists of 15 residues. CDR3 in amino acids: CASSSDPGLNTEAFF. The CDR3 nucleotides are TGTGCCAGCAGCTCCGACCCGGGACTAAACACTGAAGCTTTCTTT.

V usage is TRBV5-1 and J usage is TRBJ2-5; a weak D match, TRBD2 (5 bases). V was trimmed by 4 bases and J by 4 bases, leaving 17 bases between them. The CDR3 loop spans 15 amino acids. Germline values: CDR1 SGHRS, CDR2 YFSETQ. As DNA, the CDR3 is TGCGCCAGCAGCCCGGGCGGCGGACTGGCAGAGACCCAGTACTTC. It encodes CASSPGGGLAETQYF.

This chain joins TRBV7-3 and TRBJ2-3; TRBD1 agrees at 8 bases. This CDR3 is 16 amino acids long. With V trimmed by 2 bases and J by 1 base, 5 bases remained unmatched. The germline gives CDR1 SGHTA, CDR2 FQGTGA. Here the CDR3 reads CASSLLGTGGTDTQYF. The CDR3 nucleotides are TGTGCCAGCAGCTTACTTGGGACAGGAGGCACAGATACGCAGTATTTT.

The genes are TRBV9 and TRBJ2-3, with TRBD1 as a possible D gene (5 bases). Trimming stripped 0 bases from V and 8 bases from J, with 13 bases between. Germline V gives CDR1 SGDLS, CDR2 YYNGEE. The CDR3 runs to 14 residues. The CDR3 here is CASSVAPSQGTQYF. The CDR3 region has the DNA TGTGCCAGCAGCGTAGCGCCCAGCCAGGGTACGCAGTATTTT.

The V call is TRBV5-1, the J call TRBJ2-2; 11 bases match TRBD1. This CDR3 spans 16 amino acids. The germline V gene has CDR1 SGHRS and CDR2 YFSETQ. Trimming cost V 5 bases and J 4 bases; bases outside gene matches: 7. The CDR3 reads CASRSGTGGGTGELFF. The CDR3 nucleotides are TGCGCCAGCAGGTCCGGGACAGGGGGAGGCACCGGGGAGCTGTTTTTT.

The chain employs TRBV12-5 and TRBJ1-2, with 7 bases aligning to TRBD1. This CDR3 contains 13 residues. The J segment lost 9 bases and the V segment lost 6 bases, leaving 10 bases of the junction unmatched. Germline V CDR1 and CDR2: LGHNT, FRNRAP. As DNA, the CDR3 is TGTGCTAGTGGCAGGGGACAGCTCTCCAGCTACACCTTC. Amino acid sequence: CASGRGQLSSYTF.

The CDR3 bases are TGTGCCAGCAGCAAACGGACAGGCGGCTACACCTTC. Its protein is CASSKRTGGYTF. The V call is TRBV9, the J call TRBJ1-2, with 7 positions matching TRBD1. The CDR3 contains 12 residues. Germline V lookup: CDR1 SGDLS, CDR2 YYNGEE. Losses at the gene ends were 4 bases for V and 8 bases for J; bases not matched to a gene: 5.

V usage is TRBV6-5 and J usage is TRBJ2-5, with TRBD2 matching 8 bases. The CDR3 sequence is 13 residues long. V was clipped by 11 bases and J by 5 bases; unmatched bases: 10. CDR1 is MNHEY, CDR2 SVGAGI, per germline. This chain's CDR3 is CASGVAGRETQYF. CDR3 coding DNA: TGTGCCTCGGGGGTAGCGGGACGGGAGACCCAGTACTTC.

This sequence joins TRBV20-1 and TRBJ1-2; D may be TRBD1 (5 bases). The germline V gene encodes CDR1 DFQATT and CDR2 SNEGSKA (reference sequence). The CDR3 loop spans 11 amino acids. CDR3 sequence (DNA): TGCAAAGTCGACAAGGGGTTTGGCTACACCTTC. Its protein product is CKVDKGFGYTF.

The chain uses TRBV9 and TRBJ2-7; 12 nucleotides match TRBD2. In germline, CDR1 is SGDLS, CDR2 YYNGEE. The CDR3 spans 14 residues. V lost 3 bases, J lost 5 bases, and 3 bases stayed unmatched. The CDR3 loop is CASSDRLAGDEQYF. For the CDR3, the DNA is TGTGCCAGCAGCGACCGACTAGCGGGGGACGAGCAGTACTTC.

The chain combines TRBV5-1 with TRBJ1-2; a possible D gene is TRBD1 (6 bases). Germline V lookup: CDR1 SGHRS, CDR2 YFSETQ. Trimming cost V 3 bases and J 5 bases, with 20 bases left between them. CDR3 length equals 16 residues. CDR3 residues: CASSSGHKAGAYGYTF. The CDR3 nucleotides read TGCGCCAGCAGCTCTGGACACAAGGCAGGGGCATATGGCTACACCTTC.

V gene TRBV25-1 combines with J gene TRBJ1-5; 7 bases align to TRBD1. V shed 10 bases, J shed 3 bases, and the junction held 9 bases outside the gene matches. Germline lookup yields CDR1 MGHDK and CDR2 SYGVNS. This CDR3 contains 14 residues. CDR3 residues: CATSMGQSNQPQHF. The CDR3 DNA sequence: TGTGCCACTTCGATGGGACAGTCCAATCAGCCCCAGCATTTT.

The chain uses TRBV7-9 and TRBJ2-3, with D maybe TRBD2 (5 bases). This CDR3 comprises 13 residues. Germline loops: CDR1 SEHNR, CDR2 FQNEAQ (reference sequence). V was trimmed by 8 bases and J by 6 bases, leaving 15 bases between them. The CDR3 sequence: CASHHGSGDTQYF. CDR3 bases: TGTGCCAGCCACCATGGGAGTGGGGATACGCAGTATTTT.

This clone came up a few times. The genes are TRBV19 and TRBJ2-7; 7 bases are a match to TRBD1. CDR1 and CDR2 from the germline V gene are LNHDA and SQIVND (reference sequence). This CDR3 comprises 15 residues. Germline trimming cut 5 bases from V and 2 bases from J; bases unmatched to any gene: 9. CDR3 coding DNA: TGTGCCAGTAGTGACCCGGGACAGAGTACCTACGAGCAGTACTTC. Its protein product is CASSDPGQSTYEQYF.

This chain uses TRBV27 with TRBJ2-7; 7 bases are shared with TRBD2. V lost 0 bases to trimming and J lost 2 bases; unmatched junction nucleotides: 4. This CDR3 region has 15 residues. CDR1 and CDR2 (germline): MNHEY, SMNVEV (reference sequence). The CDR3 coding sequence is TGTGCCAGCAGTTTATCGGTAGCGGGCACCTACGAGCAGTACTTC. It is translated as CASSLSVAGTYEQYF.

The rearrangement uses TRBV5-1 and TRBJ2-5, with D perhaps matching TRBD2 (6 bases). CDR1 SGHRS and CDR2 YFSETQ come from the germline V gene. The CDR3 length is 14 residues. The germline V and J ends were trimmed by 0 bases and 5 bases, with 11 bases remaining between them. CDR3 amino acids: CASSLDGGRETQYF. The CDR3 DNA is TGCGCCAGCAGCTTGGACGGGGGACGGGAGACCCAGTACTTC.